The 27 T cell receptor beta chains listed next were all sequenced from one sample in a study of T-cell memory formation after mild COVID-19. TCRdb itself ran the 5' RACE reads through MiXCR, one entry per CDR3 protein. Here the sample spans some 100,000 distinct CDR3 sequences, approximately 12% being singletons. The source material was PBMCs or a T cell subset sorted from them (not recorded which). Receptors were obtained from a man between 18 and 29 years old who had mild COVID-19 (a few samples of this study predate the infection). Cell type and time point are not known.

The chain couples TRBV7-9 to TRBJ2-7; D may be TRBD1 or TRBD2 (5 bases each). The V and J ends lost 3 bases and 5 bases respectively, with 20 bases between them. The CDR3 contains 16 residues. CDR1 and CDR2 from the germline V gene are SEHNR and FQNEAQ (reference sequence). In DNA, the CDR3 is TGTGCCAGCAGCTTCTTGGGGGTGTTCTATCCGGACGAGCAGTACTTC. Translated: CASSFLGVFYPDEQYF.

This clonotype was recorded a few times. This rearrangement joins TRBV6-2 or TRBV6-3 to TRBJ2-7, with D uncertain. CDR1 is MNHEY, CDR2 SVGEGT, per germline. The CDR3 is made up of 12 amino acids. V was cut by 5 bases and J by 0 bases, with 5 bases left in between. CDR3 amino acids: CASSGFSYEQYF. As DNA, the CDR3 is TGTGCCAGCAGTGGGTTCTCCTACGAGCAGTACTTC.

Only a few counts were recorded for this clonotype. CDR3 region: CASSVGPSWETQYF. CDR3 sequence (DNA): TGTGCCAGCAGCGTCGGTCCATCGTGGGAGACCCAGTACTTC. The chain links TRBV9 to TRBJ2-5; D is unresolved. Trimming removed 2 bases from V and 5 bases from J, with 13 bases in between. The CDR3 runs 14 residues. Germline assignment: CDR1 SGDLS and CDR2 YYNGEE.

The CDR3 reads CASSPTTGGEDYGYTF. In DNA, the CDR3 is TGCGCCAGCAGCCCAACGACAGGGGGCGAGGACTATGGCTACACCTTC. V and J are TRBV4-3 and TRBJ1-2, with 10 positions matching TRBD1. The length of the CDR3 is 16 residues. Germline V lookup: CDR1 LGHNA, CDR2 YSLEER. With V trimmed by 4 bases and J by 3 bases, 8 bases remained unmatched.

The sample holds a few counts of this clonotype. The gene calls are TRBV7-9 and TRBJ1-2, with a tentative D call TRBD1 (6 bases). The V gene's germline CDR1 is SEHNR and CDR2 FQNEAQ (reference sequence). The CDR3 covers 12 residues. Trimming removed 7 bases from V and 3 bases from J, with 9 bases in between. The CDR3 protein is CASNAGDYGYTF. The CDR3 DNA reads TGTGCCAGCAACGCAGGGGACTATGGCTACACCTTC.

The chain is built from TRBV7-9 and TRBJ2-7; D remains unclear. V dropped 1 base and J dropped 0 bases, with 10 bases sitting between them. From germline, CDR1 is SEHNR and CDR2 FQNEAQ (reference sequence). This CDR3 has 15 amino acids. The CDR3 loop is CASSLDEGTSYEQYF. CDR3 nucleotides: TGTGCCAGCAGCTTAGACGAAGGAACCTCCTACGAGCAGTACTTC.

The chain links TRBV6-2 or TRBV6-3 to TRBJ2-7; TRBD1 aligns across 8 bases. This CDR3 region has 14 residues. Germline loops: CDR1 MNHEY, CDR2 SVGEGT. The V segment lost 6 bases and the J segment 5 bases; nucleotides outside the gene matches: 9. Written as DNA, the CDR3 is TGTGCCAGCAGGCCCGGACAGGGCACCCACGAGCAGTACTTC. As protein: CASRPGQGTHEQYF.

This clonotype occurred a few times. V and J are TRBV6-2 or TRBV6-3 and TRBJ1-6, with TRBD1 as a possible D gene (5 bases). CDR1 is MNHEY, CDR2 SVGEGT, per germline. V was clipped by 0 bases and J by 7 bases, with 16 bases between them. This CDR3 has 17 amino acids. The CDR3 nucleotides are TGTGCCAGCAGTTACTCGATTCGGGGAGCAGGGAATTCACCCCTCCACTTT. It encodes CASSYSIRGAGNSPLHF.

The CDR3 coding sequence is TGTGCCAGCAGCCAAAGACAGGCTGGGGCCAACGTCCTGACTTTC. Its translation: CASSQRQAGANVLTF. This chain joins TRBV7-9 and TRBJ2-6; tentative D call: TRBD1 (6 bases). CDR3 length equals 15 residues. V lost 5 bases, J lost 2 bases, and 10 bases lay in between. Looked up from germline, CDR1 is SEHNR and CDR2 is FQNEAQ (reference sequence).

At least ten counts were recorded for this clonotype. The rearrangement links TRBV20-1 to TRBJ2-1; either TRBD1 or TRBD2 may supply D (6 bases each). Germline-derived CDR1 and CDR2 are DFQATT and SNEGSKA (reference sequence). V was pared by 1 base and J by 2 bases, with 12 bases between. This CDR3 is 15 amino acids long. The CDR3 DNA reads TGCAGTGCTAGAGCCGAGGAGGGGGCCTACAATGAGCAGTTCTTC. Translation gives CSARAEEGAYNEQFF.

This chain joins TRBV11-2 and TRBJ2-4; TRBD1 is a possible D gene (5 bases). The CDR3 covers 15 residues. V lost 5 bases and J lost 1, with 12 bases in between. Germline V CDR1 and CDR2: SGHAT, FQNNGV. The chain's CDR3 is CASSLGPGAKNIQYF. DNA of the CDR3: TGTGCCAGCAGCCTGGGGCCCGGCGCCAAAAACATTCAGTACTTC.

This clonotype was detected a few times. The V call is TRBV25-1, the J call TRBJ2-7; tentatively, D is TRBD2 (5 bases). CDR3 size: 14 residues. The V end was cut by 1 base, the J end by 3 bases, with 10 bases between. Germline lookup yields CDR1 MGHDK and CDR2 SYGVNS. CDR3 sequence reads: CASSEFAGNYEQYF. The CDR3 coding sequence is TGTGCCAGCAGTGAATTCGCCGGGAACTACGAGCAGTACTTC.

This clonotype appeared a few times. J is TRBJ1-1 and V is TRBV28, with D possibly being TRBD1 (5 bases). This CDR3 comprises 10 residues. CDR1 and CDR2 (germline): MDHEN, SYDVKM. V lost 7 bases, J lost 10 bases, and 10 bases lay in between. The CDR3 reads CASTGWRAFF. Written as DNA, the CDR3 is TGTGCCAGCACAGGGTGGCGAGCTTTCTTT.

This chain connects TRBV13 to TRBJ2-3; the match to TRBD1 covers 10 bases. This CDR3 region has 17 residues. V lost 10 bases, J lost 1 base, and 14 bases stayed unmatched. The V gene's germline CDR1 is PRHDT and CDR2 FYEKMQ (reference sequence). CDR3 sequence reads: CATLVPGQGLRTDTQYF. The CDR3 nucleotides read TGTGCCACCCTCGTCCCGGGACAGGGGCTACGCACAGATACGCAGTATTTT.

This chain joins TRBV6-2 or TRBV6-3 and TRBJ2-1; TRBD2 agrees at 8 bases. The ends lost 2 bases at V and 4 bases at J; junction bases unmatched: 10. The CDR3 loop spans 17 amino acids. Germline CDR1 MNHEY, CDR2 SVGEGT. In nucleotides, the CDR3 is TGTGCCAGCAGTTACACCCAAACTAGCGGCGGTTACAATGAGCAGTTCTTC. It yields the protein CASSYTQTSGGYNEQFF.

Many counts were recorded for this clonotype. CDR3 protein: CASSLGGNTDTQYF. The CDR3 region has the DNA TGTGCCAGCAGCCTCGGGGGTAACACAGATACGCAGTATTTT. The chain recombines TRBV7-3 with TRBJ2-3; TRBD2 might be the D (6 bases). In germline, CDR1 is SGHTA, CDR2 FQGTGA. This CDR3 is 14 amino acids long. The V end was cut by 5 bases, the J end by 2 bases, with 11 bases between.

Ten or more counts support this clonotype. The rearrangement links TRBV12-3 or TRBV12-4 to TRBJ2-5; tentatively, D is TRBD2 (6 bases). This CDR3 contains 12 residues. Trimming shortened V by 3 bases and J by 4 bases, and 6 bases separated the two germline ends. CDR3 in amino acids: CASSFGGETQYF. In DNA form, the CDR3 reads TGTGCCAGCAGTTTCGGGGGAGAGACCCAGTACTTC.

This clonotype was observed at least ten times. The chain is built from TRBV10-3 and TRBJ2-7; TRBD1 is a possible D gene (6 bases). CDR3 length: 13 residues. V lost 6 bases, J lost 2 bases, and 11 bases lay in between. Germline CDR1 reads ENHRY; CDR2 reads SYGVKD. The CDR3 loop reads CAIRSRDTYEQYF. CDR3 sequence (DNA): TGTGCCATCAGGAGCCGGGACACCTACGAGCAGTACTTC.

The chain joins TRBV2 to TRBJ1-5; D perhaps matches TRBD1 (6 bases). The CDR3 totals 14 residues. V lost 4 bases to trimming and J lost 3 bases, with 10 bases between them. The germline V gene has CDR1 SNHLY and CDR2 FYNNEI. For the CDR3, the DNA is TGTGCCAGCAGTGGGACAGCTTTCAATCAGCCCCAGCATTTT. Translated, it gives CASSGTAFNQPQHF.

In this sample, this clonotype turned up many times. The chain combines TRBV12-3 or TRBV12-4 with TRBJ1-5; D is ambiguous. The CDR3 consists of 14 residues. Trimming took 3 bases from V and 5 from J, leaving 11 bases between them. CDR3 in amino acids: CASSFWGGDQPQHF. Written as DNA, the CDR3 is TGTGCCAGCAGTTTTTGGGGAGGCGATCAGCCCCAGCATTTT.

Written as DNA, the CDR3 is TGTGCCAGCAGCTTAGAAGCGGCCGGCCGGGGGAACACCGGGGAGCTGTTTTTT. This codes for CASSLEAAGRGNTGELFF. This chain uses TRBV7-6 with TRBJ2-2; possible D gene TRBD2, 5 bases. This CDR3 spans 18 amino acids. Germline V gene data show CDR1 as SGHVS and CDR2 as FNYEAQ. Trimming took 1 base from V and 1 from J, leaving 16 bases between them.

The chain links TRBV4-1 to TRBJ1-5, with D maybe TRBD1 (6 bases). V lost 0 bases to trimming and J lost 3 bases, with 9 bases between them. The germline V gene encodes CDR1 MGHRA and CDR2 YSYEKL. The CDR3 spans 15 residues. CDR3 nucleotide sequence: TGCGCCAGCAGCCAAGAAAGGGGGTACAATCAGCCCCAGCATTTT. The encoded protein is CASSQERGYNQPQHF.

This clonotype was counted between two and nine times. The V call is TRBV4-1, the J call TRBJ2-3; D perhaps matches TRBD2 (6 bases). Deletions cut 0 bases from V and 5 bases from J, with 18 bases between. This CDR3 spans 17 amino acids. Germline V gene data show CDR1 as MGHRA and CDR2 as YSYEKL. The CDR3 DNA reads as TGCGCCAGCAGCCAAGAACCTTTGCTAACCGGGGGAGATACGCAGTATTTT. Amino acid sequence: CASSQEPLLTGGDTQYF.

This clonotype has just a few counts. V and J are TRBV7-3 and TRBJ1-6, with TRBD1 matching 9 bases. J gave up 2 bases and V 4 bases, and 3 bases lay outside the gene matches. CDR3 length: 16 amino acids. Germline V gene sequence: CDR1 SGHTA, CDR2 FQGTGA. In nucleotides, the CDR3 is TGTGCCAGCAGCTCACAGGGGGCGACCTATAATTCACCCCTCCACTTT. Translation: CASSSQGATYNSPLHF.

V usage is TRBV6-2 or TRBV6-3 and J usage is TRBJ2-5; perhaps D is TRBD1 or TRBD2 (5 bases each). The V and J ends lost 4 bases and 5 bases respectively, with 14 bases between them. Germline V gene sequence: CDR1 MNHEY, CDR2 SVGEGT. The CDR3 is made up of 14 amino acids. CDR3 loop: CASSSPGTWETQYF. The CDR3 region has the DNA TGTGCCAGCAGTTCACCCGGGACCTGGGAGACCCAGTACTTC.

This clonotype was seen more than once but under ten times. V usage is TRBV12-3 or TRBV12-4 and J usage is TRBJ1-4; D might be TRBD1 (6 bases). The CDR3 spans 14 residues. V was pared by 7 bases and J by 8 bases, with 17 bases between. Here the CDR3 reads CASITWGADEKLFF. DNA of the CDR3: TGTGCCAGCATTACCTGGGGGGCTGACGAAAAACTGTTTTTT.

This clonotype was observed a few times. In nucleotides, the CDR3 is TGTGCCAGCAGTTACTCGAGTCTGGAAAAACTGTTTTTT. Translation: CASSYSSLEKLFF. This chain links TRBV6-5 with TRBJ1-4; no definite D call. With 0 bases removed from V and 8 bases from J, the gap between germline ends came to 7 bases. The germline V gene encodes CDR1 MNHEY and CDR2 SVGAGI. There are 13 residues in the CDR3.